The 26 T cell receptor beta chains below were found in one sample sequenced in a study of blood T cells in healthy people across ages. A second PCR of roughly 6 to 12 cycles used a sample-barcoded 5' primer and a J-beta primer mix. TCRdb re-called the 5' RACE reads with MiXCR, one entry per CDR3 protein. The sample contains about 830,000 distinct CDR3 sequences, roughly 60% of which appear only once. Sequencing was performed on blood. The receptors originated from a man aged 25 to 40 in good health.

This chain uses TRBV20-1 with TRBJ1-2; no clear D gene. The V end was cut by 5 bases, the J end by 4 bases, with 14 bases between. The CDR3 consists of 13 residues. CDR1 and CDR2 from the germline V gene are DFQATT and SNEGSKA (reference sequence). The CDR3 region is CSAAKVLSYGYTF. CDR3 coding DNA: TGCAGTGCTGCCAAAGTTTTGAGCTATGGCTACACCTTC.

This clonotype was detected only once. A much larger clone lies a single base off, so this may be a read error. CDR3 residues: CAVSESTAGTSGGRQYF. The CDR3 coding sequence is TGTGCCGTCAGTGAGTCGACGGCTGGGACTAGCGGGGGGCGACAGTACTTC. The chain couples TRBV10-3 to TRBJ2-4, with 15 bases matching TRBD2. Germline V gene lookup returns CDR1 ENHRY and CDR2 SYGVKD. This CDR3 region has 17 residues.

The chain's CDR3 is CASGPRGDTDTQYF. The DNA for the CDR3 is TGTGCCAGCGGACCGCGGGGGGACACGGATACGCAGTATTTT. This rearrangement joins TRBV3-1 to TRBJ2-3, with 8 bases lining up with TRBD2. The CDR3 is made up of 14 amino acids. V was clipped by 8 bases and J by 6 bases; unmatched bases: 10. Germline V lookup: CDR1 LGHDT, CDR2 YNNKEL (reference sequence).

The CDR3 sequence: CAWSAGANNQPQHF. The CDR3 region has the DNA TGTGCCTGGAGCGCCGGCGCAAACAATCAGCCCCAGCATTTT. The V gene is TRBV30, the J gene TRBJ1-5; D uncertain. This CDR3 region has 14 residues. The V and J ends lost 3 bases and 3 bases respectively, with 12 bases between them. Germline V gives CDR1 GTSNPN, CDR2 SVGIG (reference sequence). The whole variable domain, filled in from reference TRBV30 and TRBJ1-5, reads SQTIHQWPATLVQPVGSPLSLECTVEGTSNPNLYWYRQAAGRGLQLLFYSVGIGQISSEVPQNLSASRPQDRQFILSSKKLLLSDSGFYLCAWSAGANNQPQHFGDGTRLSIL.

V usage is TRBV5-6 and J usage is TRBJ2-7, with TRBD2 matching 8 bases. Germline CDR1 SGHDT, CDR2 YYEEEE. CDR3 length: 14 amino acids. Trimming cost V 10 bases and J 5 bases; bases outside gene matches: 14. CDR3 region: CASQPGLGSDEQYF. As DNA, the CDR3 is TGTGCCTCTCAACCGGGACTAGGGTCGGACGAGCAGTACTTC.

The V and J genes are TRBV6-2 or TRBV6-3 and TRBJ2-1; D is tentatively TRBD1 or TRBD2 (5 bases each). The CDR3 sequence is 11 residues long. Trimming cost V 5 bases and J 13 bases, with 12 bases left between them. Germline loops: CDR1 MNHEY, CDR2 SVGEGT. The CDR3 DNA follows: TGTGCCAGCAGTACTAGACAGCTACAGTTCTTC. Amino acid sequence: CASSTRQLQFF.

This clonotype was detected a few times. The rearrangement joins TRBV28 to TRBJ1-2; D gene unclear. The CDR3 loop spans 15 amino acids. V was cut by 2 bases and J by 5 bases, with 15 bases left in between. The germline gives CDR1 MDHEN, CDR2 SYDVKM. The CDR3 is CASSLHHGSKYGYTF. Here the CDR3 DNA reads TGTGCCAGCAGTTTACATCATGGCAGTAAATATGGCTACACCTTC.

The chain uses TRBV25-1 and TRBJ2-7; D possibly corresponds to TRBD2 (6 bases). Germline loops: CDR1 MGHDK, CDR2 SYGVNS. The V gene lost 3 bases and the J gene lost 7 bases, with 19 bases spanning the gap. This CDR3 is built from 15 residues. In nucleotides, the CDR3 is TGTGCCAGCAGTGAGAAAAGGGAGGCGGGAAGGGAGCAGTACTTC. This gives the protein CASSEKREAGREQYF.

This clonotype was counted ten times or more. V gene TRBV29-1 combines with J gene TRBJ2-5, with D tentatively TRBD1 or TRBD2 (6 bases each). V was clipped by 4 bases and J by 6 bases, with 18 bases between them. Per the germline V gene, CDR1 is SQVTM and CDR2 is ANQGSEA. CDR3 length equals 14 residues. The CDR3 spells CSVVGGEPSQTQYF. The CDR3 region has the DNA TGCAGCGTTGTCGGGGGCGAACCCAGCCAGACCCAGTACTTC.

The chain uses TRBV29-1 and TRBJ2-3, with a weak D call TRBD2 (6 bases). In germline, CDR1 is SQVTM, CDR2 ANQGSEA. The CDR3 runs 12 residues. V dropped 7 bases and J dropped 1 base, with 9 bases sitting between them. The CDR3 nucleotides are TGCAGCGGGGGGGTTGGCACAGATACGCAGTATTTT. Its translation is CSGGVGTDTQYF.

The chain couples TRBV7-6 to TRBJ2-3; a weak D match, TRBD2 (6 bases). The germline V gene has CDR1 SGHVS and CDR2 FNYEAQ. Trimming removed 1 base at V and 1 base at J, with 12 bases between. There are 16 residues in the CDR3. The CDR3 protein is CASSLVLEGRTDTQYF. The CDR3 DNA is TGTGCCAGCAGCTTAGTCCTGGAGGGACGCACAGATACGCAGTATTTT. The full variable domain, in which reference TRBV7-6 and TRBJ2-3 provide the parts outside the CDR3, is GAGVSQSPRYKVTKRGQDVALRCDPISGHVSLYWYRQALGQGPEFLTYFNYEAQQDKSGLPNDRFSAERPEGSISTLTIQRTEQRDSAMYRCASSLVLEGRTDTQYFGPGTRLTVL.

V is TRBV9 and J is TRBJ2-1; 7 bases align to TRBD2. Germline CDR1 reads SGDLS; CDR2 reads YYNGEE. The CDR3 loop spans 15 amino acids. V lost 0 bases and J lost 4; bases outside the gene matches: 4. CDR3 sequence: CASSVVGTTYNEQFF. The DNA of the CDR3 is TGTGCCAGCAGCGTAGTAGGGACTACTTACAATGAGCAGTTCTTC.

This chain links TRBV7-4 with TRBJ2-3, with TRBD2 as a possible D gene (5 bases). The CDR3 has 16 residues. Trimming cost V 3 bases and J 1 base, with 14 bases left between them. From germline, CDR1 is SGHVT and CDR2 SQSDAQ. The DNA of the CDR3 is TGTGCCAGCAGCTTCACAGAGGGAGTGGGCACAGATACGCAGTATTTT. This gives the protein CASSFTEGVGTDTQYF.

The sample holds many counts of this clonotype. The chain links TRBV20-1 to TRBJ1-5; TRBD1 agrees at 10 bases. The CDR3 sequence is 16 residues long. After removal of 7 bases from V and 0 bases from J, the junction contained 9 bases not matched to a gene. Germline values: CDR1 DFQATT, CDR2 SNEGSKA (reference sequence). The CDR3 loop reads CSVGDRGLNSNQPQHF. The CDR3 DNA reads as TGCAGTGTAGGGGACAGGGGCTTGAATAGCAATCAGCCCCAGCATTTT.

V and J are TRBV10-2 and TRBJ2-7, with a weak D call TRBD2 (6 bases). V lost 7 bases to trimming and J lost 3 bases, with 7 bases between them. CDR1 is WSHSY, CDR2 SAAADI, per germline. This CDR3 contains 11 residues. CDR3 sequence: CASNGGYEQYF. The CDR3 DNA sequence: TGCGCCAGCAACGGGGGCTACGAGCAGTACTTC.

The CDR3 region is CASGSSGNRVETQYF. The DNA of the CDR3 is TGTGCTAGCGGATCTAGCGGGAATAGGGTTGAGACCCAGTACTTC. This chain uses TRBV7-7 with TRBJ2-5, with 9 positions matching TRBD2. Germline lookup yields CDR1 SSHAT and CDR2 FNYEAQ (reference sequence). This CDR3 is built from 15 residues. Full variable domain (rest looked up from reference TRBV7-7 and TRBJ2-5): GAGVSQSPRYKVTKRGQDVTLRCDPISSHATLYWYQQALGQGPEFLTYFNYEAQPDKSGLPSDRFSAERPEGSISTLTIQRTEQRDSAMYRCASGSSGNRVETQYFGPGTRLLVL.

The chain couples TRBV6-6 to TRBJ2-3; 7 positions match TRBD2. The CDR3 length is 17 residues. Germline V gene data show CDR1 as MNHNY and CDR2 as SVGAGI (reference sequence). V lost 1 base, J lost 5 bases, and 12 bases stayed unmatched. The CDR3 coding sequence is TGTGCCAGCAGTTACTGGCTAGCGGAGAAAGACGAAGATACGCAGTATTTT. Protein product: CASSYWLAEKDEDTQYF.

This clonotype has only a few counts. This chain uses TRBV28 with TRBJ1-5, with D unclear. Germline assignment: CDR1 MDHEN and CDR2 SYDVKM. The ends were cut back, 3 bases at V and 3 bases at J, with 9 bases in the middle. The CDR3 is 14 amino acids. The CDR3 DNA reads as TGTGCCAGCAGTTTCAGGTCGTCCAATCAGCCCCAGCATTTT. Its translation is CASSFRSSNQPQHF.

A single count supports this clonotype. The gene calls are TRBV7-2 and TRBJ2-7; either TRBD1 or TRBD2 may supply D (6 bases each). The V end lost 1 base, the J end lost 4 bases, and 14 bases lay between the germline ends. The CDR3 sequence is 15 residues long. CDR1 and CDR2 from the germline V gene are SGHTA and FQGNSA. The CDR3 is CASSLVPGALYEQYF. CDR3 in DNA: TGTGCCAGCAGCTTAGTGCCGGGGGCTCTGTACGAGCAGTACTTC.

This clonotype appeared a few times. This sequence joins TRBV29-1 and TRBJ2-1; D uncertain. V lost 7 bases and J lost 7, with 14 bases in between. This CDR3 contains 12 residues. CDR1 is SQVTM, CDR2 ANQGSEA, per germline. The chain's CDR3 is CSAAPQENEQFF. CDR3 bases: TGCAGCGCCGCCCCCCAGGAAAATGAGCAGTTCTTC.

Only a few counts were recorded for this clonotype. The V call is TRBV7-2, the J call TRBJ2-7; 9 bases fit TRBD1. The CDR3 covers 16 residues. V shed 8 bases and J 4 bases; nucleotides not matched to a gene: 15. CDR1 and CDR2 (germline): SGHTA, FQGNSA. CDR3 nucleotide sequence: TGTGCCAGCGCTCCGGGGGCGAGGACAGGGGAATACGAGCAGTACTTC. Translation gives CASAPGARTGEYEQYF. The full variable domain, rest sourced from reference TRBV7-2 and TRBJ2-7, is GAGVSQSPSNKVTEKGKDVELRCDPISGHTALYWYRQSLGQGLEFLIYFQGNSAPDKSGLPSDRFSAERTGGSVSTLTIQRTQQEDSAVYLCASAPGARTGEYEQYFGPGTRLTVT.

This chain joins TRBV11-2 and TRBJ2-7; D is undetermined. The end of the DNA is better explained by TRBJ2-5, so the J call may be wrong. Looked up from germline, CDR1 is SGHAT and CDR2 is FQNNGV. This CDR3 spans 14 amino acids. CDR3 nucleotide sequence: TGTGCCAGCAGCTTAGGCGTCGGGTGGGAGACCCAGTACTTC. Residues: CASSLGVGWETQYF.

The gene calls are TRBV27 and TRBJ2-1; 8 bases are a match to TRBD2. The end of the DNA is better explained by TRBJ2-7, so the J call may be wrong. CDR1 MNHEY and CDR2 SMNVEV come from the germline V gene (reference sequence). This CDR3 is 12 amino acids long. CDR3 amino acids: CASSTSANEQYF. CDR3 nucleotides: TGTGCCAGCTCGACTAGCGCAAACGAGCAGTACTTC.

This rearrangement joins TRBV7-2 to TRBJ2-3; TRBD2 agrees at 11 bases. The ends lost 5 bases at V and 4 bases at J; junction bases unmatched: 8. The CDR3 loop spans 16 amino acids. Germline loops: CDR1 SGHTA, CDR2 FQGNSA. The DNA for the CDR3 is TGTGCCAGCAGCCTAAAACTAGCGGGAGCCTCAGATACGCAGTATTTT. Encoded protein: CASSLKLAGASDTQYF. The full variable domain, with the rest looked up from reference TRBV7-2 and TRBJ2-3, is GAGVSQSPSNKVTEKGKDVELRCDPISGHTALYWYRQSLGQGLEFLIYFQGNSAPDKSGLPSDRFSAERTGGSVSTLTIQRTQQEDSAVYLCASSLKLAGASDTQYFGPGTRLTVL.

V usage is TRBV12-3 or TRBV12-4 and J usage is TRBJ2-5, with 10 positions matching TRBD2. The CDR3 contains 16 residues. V was pared by 2 bases and J by 1 base, with 4 bases of the junction left unmatched. CDR3 coding DNA: TGTGCCAGCAGTTTACAGCTAGCGGGGGCCCAAGAGACCCAGTACTTC. It translates to CASSLQLAGAQETQYF.

This clonotype showed up just a few times. It may be a read error: a sequence one base away is much more abundant. The genes are TRBV10-3 and TRBJ2-1; 8 nucleotides match TRBD2. The CDR3 consists of 15 residues. J lost 2 bases, V lost 5 bases, and 5 bases had no gene match. Germline V gene data show CDR1 as ENHRY and CDR2 as SYGVKD. The CDR3 reads CAISPRLAPYNEQFF. CDR3 nucleotides: TGTGCCATCAGTCCCCGACTAGCGCCCTACAATGAGCAGTTCTTC.